The T cell receptor beta chain under discussion was sequenced for a study of T cells in Graves' hyperthyroidism and ophthalmopathy. Patients aged 18 to 65 had newly diagnosed hyperthyroidism lasting under 2 months. Turning to this clonotype: Its matching antigen is unknown.

General observations from the study: Among clonotypes expanded in thyroid above 0.001, most were also found in blood.

The V gene's germline CDR1 is DFQATT and CDR2 SNEGSKA (reference sequence). The CDR3 consists of 14 residues. Trimming took 4 bases from V and 4 from J; bases not matched to a gene: 3. TCR beta CDR3 regions were amplified from RNA transcripts. An initial round of RT-PCR targeting the TCR CDR3 relied on the HTBI primer set. Via MiXCR, TCRdb re-called the multiplex PCR reads, giving one row per CDR3 protein. The sample consists of nearly 750,000 distinct CDR3 sequences, roughly a third of them appearing once. The TCR sequence derives from a woman between 40 and 50 years old with Graves' hyperthyroidism. This chain connects TRBV20-1 to TRBJ2-1, with TRBD2 identical over 11 bases. Sequenced: blood. In DNA form, the CDR3 reads TGCAGTGCTATAGGGACTAGCGGATACAATGAGCAGTTCTTC. Translating gives CSAIGTSGYNEQFF.